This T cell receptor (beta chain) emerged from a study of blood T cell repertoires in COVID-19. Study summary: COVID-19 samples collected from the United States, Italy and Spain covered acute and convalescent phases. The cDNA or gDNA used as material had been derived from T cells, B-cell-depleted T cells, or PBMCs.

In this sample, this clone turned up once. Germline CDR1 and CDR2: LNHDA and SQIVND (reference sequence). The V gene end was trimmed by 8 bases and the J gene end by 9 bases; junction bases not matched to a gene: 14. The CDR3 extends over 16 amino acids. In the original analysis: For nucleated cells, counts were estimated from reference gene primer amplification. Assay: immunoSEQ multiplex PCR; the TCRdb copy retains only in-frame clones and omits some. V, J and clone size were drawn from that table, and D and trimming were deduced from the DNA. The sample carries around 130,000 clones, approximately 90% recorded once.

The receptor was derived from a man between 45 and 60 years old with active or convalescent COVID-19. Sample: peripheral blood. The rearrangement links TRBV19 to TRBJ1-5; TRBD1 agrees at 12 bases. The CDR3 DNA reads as TGTGCCAGTCAACAAGTAAGGGGGACAGGGGGCAGGCCCCAGCATTTT. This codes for CASQQVRGTGGRPQHF.